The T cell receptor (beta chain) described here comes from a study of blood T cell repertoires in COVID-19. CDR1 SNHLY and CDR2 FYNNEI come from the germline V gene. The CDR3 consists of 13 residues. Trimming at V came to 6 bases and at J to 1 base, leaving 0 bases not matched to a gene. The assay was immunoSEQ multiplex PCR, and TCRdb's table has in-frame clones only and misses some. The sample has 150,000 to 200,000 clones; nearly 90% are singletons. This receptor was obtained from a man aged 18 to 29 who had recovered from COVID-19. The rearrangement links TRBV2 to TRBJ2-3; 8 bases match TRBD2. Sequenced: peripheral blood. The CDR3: CASRTSGTDTQYF. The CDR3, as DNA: TGTGCCAGCAGGACTAGCGGCACAGATACGCAGTATTTT.